These 20 T cell receptor beta chains were sequenced from one sample in a study of T cell repertoires in cytomegalovirus infection. Their cognate antigens are unknown. TCRdb reprocessed the reads with MiXCR, giving one entry per CDR3 protein. The sample gives roughly 80,000 distinct CDR3 sequences, roughly 25% of which show up once; roughly 50% is in the top ten. Material: CD8+ T cells from cultured PBMCs, obtained from culture after CMV antigen stimulation. The receptors shown here come from a human donor in good health (CMV status not recorded). Some clones in this sample may be carry-over from other donors' samples.

This chain links TRBV4-2 with TRBJ1-5; D remains ambiguous. V was shortened by 5 bases and J by 3 bases, with 17 bases between the two germline ends. Germline-derived CDR1 and CDR2 are LGHNA and YNFKEQ. CDR3 length: 16 residues. The CDR3 loop reads CASSEVEGSVNQPQHF. DNA of the CDR3: TGTGCCAGCAGCGAGGTGGAAGGGTCTGTCAATCAGCCCCAGCATTTT.

There are a few counts of this clonotype. The chain employs TRBV7-9 and TRBJ1-1; tentative D call: TRBD1 (5 bases). The CDR3 runs 14 residues. Germline lookup yields CDR1 SEHNR and CDR2 FQNEAQ (reference sequence). Trimming shortened V by 5 bases and J by 5 bases, and 15 bases separated the two germline ends. The CDR3 here is CASSLTWGETEAFF. Here the CDR3 DNA reads TGTGCCAGCAGCCTCACCTGGGGGGAAACTGAAGCTTTCTTT.

This rearrangement joins TRBV5-4 to TRBJ2-2; D may be TRBD1 (6 bases). The length of the CDR3 is 14 residues. Germline lookup yields CDR1 SGHNT and CDR2 YYREEE (reference sequence). Trimming pared 4 bases from V and 3 bases from J, leaving 10 bases between. The CDR3 sequence: CASSVRQDTGELFF. The CDR3 coding sequence is TGTGCCAGCAGCGTACGACAGGACACCGGGGAGCTGTTTTTT.

This clonotype showed up many times. In DNA, the CDR3 is TGTGCCAGCAGCTTAGCAGGGAATAGCAATCAGCCCCAGCATTTT. This codes for CASSLAGNSNQPQHF. The chain links TRBV7-2 to TRBJ1-5; D not resolved. V gave up 0 bases and J gave up 0 bases, with 6 bases separating them. This CDR3 contains 15 residues. Germline V gene sequence: CDR1 SGHTA, CDR2 FQGNSA. The full variable domain, with the rest looked up from reference TRBV7-2 and TRBJ1-5, is GAGVSQSPSNKVTEKGKDVELRCDPISGHTALYWYRQSLGQGLEFLIYFQGNSAPDKSGLPSDRFSAERTGGSVSTLTIQRTQQEDSAVYLCASSLAGNSNQPQHFGDGTRLSIL.

The table lists this clonotype with many counts. This CDR3 is CASSYQGISVIIADTQYF. The CDR3 nucleotides read TGTGCCAGCAGCTACCAGGGGATCTCAGTGATTATTGCAGATACGCAGTATTTT. The chain recombines TRBV7-9 with TRBJ2-3, with a weak D call TRBD1 (6 bases). V shed 4 bases and J shed 4 bases, with 24 bases lying between them. Germline V gives CDR1 SEHNR, CDR2 FQNEAQ (reference sequence). This CDR3 has 18 amino acids. Full variable domain (rest looked up from reference TRBV7-9 and TRBJ2-3): DTGVSQNPRHKITKRGQNVTFRCDPISEHNRLYWYRQTLGQGPEFLTYFQNEAQLEKSRLLSDRFSAERPKGSFSTLEIQRTEQGDSAMYLCASSYQGISVIIADTQYFGPGTRLTVL.

J is TRBJ2-1 and V is TRBV29-1; D is ambiguous. This CDR3 comprises 10 residues. The ends were cut back, 6 bases at V and 10 bases at J, with 10 bases in the middle. Germline-derived CDR1 and CDR2 are SQVTM and ANQGSEA. The chain's CDR3 is CSVDPYEQFF. Here the CDR3 DNA reads TGCAGCGTCGACCCCTACGAGCAGTTCTTC.

This clonotype was recorded at least ten times. The chain carries TRBV7-2 and TRBJ2-1; 9 nucleotides line up with TRBD2. J gave up 5 bases and V 5 bases, and 10 bases lay outside the gene matches. Germline-derived CDR1 and CDR2 are SGHTA and FQGNSA. The CDR3 spans 16 residues. CDR3 coding DNA: TGTGCCAGCAGCCGAGGACTAGCGTCCGTAGACAATGAGCAGTTCTTC. Protein: CASSRGLASVDNEQFF.

This clonotype was detected only a few times. This chain uses TRBV27 with TRBJ2-1; D is ambiguous. In germline, CDR1 is MNHEY, CDR2 SMNVEV (reference sequence). Trimming took 0 bases from V and 7 from J, leaving 7 bases between them. This CDR3 is built from 13 residues. CDR3 region: CASSLSRINEQFF. Here the CDR3 DNA reads TGTGCCAGCAGTTTATCGAGAATAAATGAGCAGTTCTTC.

This clonotype was seen a few times. V usage is TRBV11-3 and J usage is TRBJ1-2; D remains unclear. The CDR3 is 13 amino acids. Trimming left V 0 bases short and J 8 bases short, with 10 bases between. Germline-derived CDR1 and CDR2 are SGHNT and YENEEA. This CDR3 is CASSLDGVRGYTF. The CDR3 bases are TGTGCCAGCAGCTTAGATGGGGTGAGGGGCTACACCTTC.

V and J are TRBV6-1 and TRBJ2-5, with TRBD2 matching 10 bases. CDR3 length: 16 amino acids. From germline, CDR1 is MNHNS and CDR2 SASEGT. V was pared by 2 bases and J by 3 bases, with 6 bases of the junction left unmatched. The CDR3 spells CASSETLGLAEETQYF. CDR3 nucleotide sequence: TGTGCCAGCAGTGAAACCCTCGGACTAGCGGAAGAGACCCAGTACTTC.

This clonotype came up many times. CDR3: CASSPDEGVQYF. The CDR3 DNA sequence: TGTGCCAGCAGCCCTGACGAGGGGGTGCAGTACTTC. This chain uses TRBV6-6 with TRBJ2-7, with D possibly TRBD1 on 6 matching bases. The CDR3 is made up of 12 amino acids. Germline CDR1 is MNHNY and CDR2 is SVGAGI (reference sequence). Trimming stripped 6 bases from V and 9 bases from J, with 15 bases between.

This clonotype has a count of ten or more. The chain uses TRBV28 and TRBJ1-2; possible D gene TRBD1, 6 bases. This CDR3 spans 13 amino acids. The V end was cut by 6 bases, the J end by 3 bases, with 11 bases between. Germline CDR1 is MDHEN and CDR2 is SYDVKM. CDR3 sequence: CASRPGHDYGYTF. The CDR3 coding sequence is TGTGCCAGCAGGCCGGGACACGACTATGGCTACACCTTC.

This clonotype was seen repeatedly, ten times or more. This sequence joins TRBV7-2 and TRBJ2-7; 11 bases line up with TRBD1. This CDR3 has 15 residues. Trimming cost V 5 bases and J 4 bases; bases outside gene matches: 7. CDR1 and CDR2 (germline): SGHTA, FQGNSA. The DNA of the CDR3 is TGTGCCAGCAGCCTTGGGACAGGGGGTAGATACGAGCAGTACTTC. Its translation: CASSLGTGGRYEQYF.

For the CDR3, the DNA is TGCGCCAGCAGCCAAGATGCCCTGACTAGCGGGAGTTCAGATACGCAGTATTTT. Amino acids: CASSQDALTSGSSDTQYF. The V call is TRBV4-1, the J call TRBJ2-3; 12 positions agree with TRBD2. This CDR3 is 18 amino acids long. Germline V lookup: CDR1 MGHRA, CDR2 YSYEKL. After removal of 0 bases from V and 4 bases from J, the junction contained 8 bases not matched to a gene.

This clonotype appeared a few times. The chain joins TRBV20-1 to TRBJ1-5; 10 nucleotides align to TRBD1. This CDR3 has 13 amino acids. Germline V gives CDR1 DFQATT, CDR2 SNEGSKA (reference sequence). V dropped 5 bases and J dropped 5; count of bases not matched to a gene: 3. CDR3 in amino acids: CSAGTGEYQPQHF. In DNA form, the CDR3 reads TGCAGTGCTGGGACAGGGGAATATCAGCCCCAGCATTTT.

The rearrangement uses TRBV11-1 and TRBJ1-1, with D uncertain. Trimming shortened V by 5 bases and J by 5 bases, and 9 bases separated the two germline ends. The CDR3 is 12 residues long. CDR1 and CDR2 from the germline V gene are SGHAT and FQDESV (reference sequence). CDR3 nucleotides: TGTGCCAGCAGCCCAGGAGTAACTGAAGCTTTCTTT. This translates into CASSPGVTEAFF.

This chain links TRBV27 with TRBJ2-1, with TRBD2 matching over 8 bases. Germline CDR1 reads MNHEY; CDR2 reads SMNVEV (reference sequence). CDR3 size: 15 residues. Trimming took 5 bases from V and 5 from J; bases not matched to a gene: 8. CDR3 residues: CASSTPAGADNEQFF. CDR3 nucleotide sequence: TGTGCCAGCAGTACGCCAGCGGGGGCTGACAATGAGCAGTTCTTC.

This clonotype was counted ten times or more. The genes are TRBV7-9 and TRBJ2-7; D gene ambiguous. Trimming cost V 0 bases and J 6 bases, with 9 bases left between them. Germline-derived CDR1 and CDR2 are SEHNR and FQNEAQ (reference sequence). This CDR3 contains 13 residues. The CDR3 DNA reads as TGTGCCAGCAGCTTAGCGCTTAACGCCGAGCAGTACTTC. The encoded protein is CASSLALNAEQYF.

In this sample, this clonotype turned up a few times. V and J are TRBV6-2 or TRBV6-3 and TRBJ1-1; D perhaps matches TRBD1 (6 bases). CDR1 is MNHEY and CDR2 is SVGEGT in the germline V gene. This CDR3 is 14 amino acids long. The V end was cut by 4 bases, the J end by 0 bases, with 9 bases between. The CDR3 spells CASSLTGVNTEAFF. CDR3 bases: TGTGCCAGCAGTTTGACAGGAGTGAACACTGAAGCTTTCTTT.

The chain combines TRBV9 with TRBJ2-2; 10 bases align to TRBD2. The V and J ends lost 0 bases and 4 bases, in that order; junction bases with no gene match: 6. Germline CDR1 SGDLS, CDR2 YYNGEE. The length of the CDR3 is 17 residues. DNA for the CDR3: TGTGCCAGCAGCGTAGCGGGACTAGCGTCGGGCACCGGGGAGCTGTTTTTT. Translating gives CASSVAGLASGTGELFF.